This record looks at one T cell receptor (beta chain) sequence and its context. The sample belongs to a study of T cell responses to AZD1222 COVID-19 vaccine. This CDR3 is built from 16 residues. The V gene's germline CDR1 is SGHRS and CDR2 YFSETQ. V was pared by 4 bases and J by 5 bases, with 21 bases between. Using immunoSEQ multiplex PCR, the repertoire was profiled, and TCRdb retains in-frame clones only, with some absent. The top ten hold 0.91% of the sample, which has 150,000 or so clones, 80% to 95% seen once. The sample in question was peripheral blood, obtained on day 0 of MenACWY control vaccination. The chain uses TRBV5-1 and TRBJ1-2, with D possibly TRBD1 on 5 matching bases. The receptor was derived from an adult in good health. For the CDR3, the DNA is TGCGCCAGCAGCCCGGGGGGTCCCATAAAAGCGTATGGCTACACCTTC. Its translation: CASSPGGPIKAYGYTF.